The rows below give T cell receptor beta chains drawn from one sample of a study of cytomegalovirus exposure and HLA in healthy donors. Clones were sequenced by immunoSEQ multiplex PCR, and TCRdb holds only the in-frame ones, with some missing. The table lists hundreds of thousands of clones, 86% of them singletons. The sequenced sample was PBMCs. The source is a woman aged 18-29 years in good health and CMV-seronegative. The CDR3 runs from the conserved cysteine through the conserved F or W. Each record gives: V gene, J gene, D gene, clone size, CDR3 DNA, CDR3 protein. The D gene is left open where the match is weak. Size is stated for part of the rows, as once, few or many counts, or as a class when the clone is expanded.

TRBV2	TRBJ2-5	.	once	TGTGCCAGCAGTCCCCGGGGAGAGACCCAGTACTTC	CASSPRGETQYF
TRBV14	TRBJ1-1	.	.	TGTGCCAGCAGCCAAGAGGTCCAGGGCACTGAAGCTTTCTTT	CASSQEVQGTEAFF
TRBV19	TRBJ2-7	TRBD1	.	TGTGCCAGTAGTATTCGTCAGGGGGCTTCGTACGAGCAGTACTTC	CASSIRQGASYEQYF
TRBV19	TRBJ2-7	TRBD2	.	TGTGCCAGTAGTGCCTACGGGAGGAGAAGCGAGCAGTACTTC	CASSAYGRRSEQYF
TRBV28	TRBJ1-2	TRBD1	.	TGTGCCAGCAGTTTTGGGACAGGGTCCTATGGCTACACCTTC	CASSFGTGSYGYTF
TRBV10-3	TRBJ1-1	.	.	TGTGCCATCAGTGAGTCCAAGGGGCGGAGAGGAACCTATACGGACACTGAAGCTTTCTTT	CAISESKGRRGTYTDTEAFF
TRBV15	TRBJ1-1	.	.	TGTGCCACCAGCAGAGATGCAAGGGGGAGCACTGAAGCTTTCTTT	CATSRDARGSTEAFF
TRBV6-1	TRBJ2-7	TRBD1	.	TGTGCCAGCAGTGATTCGGGACAGGGCTACTACTACGAGCAGTACTTC	CASSDSGQGYYYEQYF
TRBV5-1	TRBJ2-1	TRBD2	few	TGCGCCAGCAGCTTGGTTAGCGGGAAGCATGAGCAGTTCTTC	CASSLVSGKHEQFF
TRBV27	TRBJ2-5	.	.	TGTGCCAGCAGTTTATCATTTTCAGGTGCGGAGACCCAGTACTTC	CASSLSFSGAETQYF
TRBV7-9	TRBJ2-1	TRBD2	.	TGTGCCAGCAGCCCCAGCGGGAGTTTCTACAATGAGCAGTTCTTC	CASSPSGSFYNEQFF
TRBV6-6	TRBJ2-7	.	.	TGTGCCAGCAGTAATCCGACAGTTACCTACGAGCAGTACTTC	CASSNPTVTYEQYF
TRBV5-1	TRBJ2-1	TRBD2	.	TGCGCCAGCAGCCCTCCCCGGACTAGCGGGTACAATGAGCAGTTCTTC	CASSPPRTSGYNEQFF
TRBV11-2	TRBJ2-7	TRBD2	.	TGTGCCAGCAGCTTAGAGAGGGGACTAGAGGTGCGCGAGCAGTACTTC	CASSLERGLEVREQYF
TRBV10-3	TRBJ1-3	TRBD1	.	TGTGCCATCAGGTCGGACAGGTCTGGAAACACCATATATTTT	CAIRSDRSGNTIYF
TRBV27	TRBJ2-7	.	.	TGTGCCAGCAGTTCTCCCTACGAGCAGTACTTC	CASSSPYEQYF
TRBV6-5	TRBJ1-4	TRBD1	.	TGTGCCAGCAGGCCCGGGACAGCAACTAATGAAAAACTGTTTTTT	CASRPGTATNEKLFF
TRBV10-2	TRBJ2-7	TRBD2	.	TGCGCCACGAACGAACTAGCGGGATCTTACGAGCAGTACTTC	CATNELAGSYEQYF
TRBV5-1	TRBJ1-1	TRBD1	.	TGCGCCAGCAGCTTCCGGGACAGGGTAGTCGCTGAAGCTTTCTTT	CASSFRDRVVAEAFF
TRBV7-2	TRBJ2-1	TRBD2	.	TGTGCCAGCAGTCCAAGCGGGAGTTTAGGGGGCTACAATGAGCAGTTCTTC	CASSPSGSLGGYNEQFF
TRBV5-4	TRBJ1-6	TRBD1	.	TGTGCCAGCAGCTTGTCCGAAAGCTCTGACAGGGATAATTCACCCCTCCACTTT	CASSLSESSDRDNSPLHF
TRBV7-7	TRBJ2-5	TRBD2	.	TGTGCCAGCAGCTTAGTTGTGGCGGGGGGGCCCGAGACCCAGTACTTC	CASSLVVAGGPETQYF
TRBV27	TRBJ2-7	.	few	TGTGCCAGCGTATCGCCCAGCTCCTACGAGCAGTACTTC	CASVSPSSYEQYF
TRBV6-1	TRBJ2-1	.	.	TGTGCCAGCAGTGAAGTCGCGGGCTCCTACAATGAGCAGTTCTTC	CASSEVAGSYNEQFF
TRBV4-1	TRBJ1-4	.	.	TGCGCCAGCAGCCAAGCGCACGGGACATGGAATGAAAAACTGTTTTTT	CASSQAHGTWNEKLFF
TRBV5-6	TRBJ2-3	.	.	TGTGCCACTTCCCAACAAAAGACAGATACGCAGTATTTT	CATSQQKTDTQYF
TRBV5-1	TRBJ2-1	TRBD2	.	TGCGCCAGCAGCCCCGGGACTAGCGCCAATGAGCAGTTCTTC	CASSPGTSANEQFF
TRBV7-2	TRBJ2-3	.	.	TGTGCCAGCAGCTCCAGGGGCACAGATACGCAGTATTTT	CASSSRGTDTQYF
TRBV27	TRBJ2-7	.	.	TGTGCCAGCCAGGGTAGCGGGACAGGGTTTTACTACGAGCAGTACTTC	CASQGSGTGFYYEQYF
TRBV14	TRBJ2-3	.	.	TGTGCCAGCAGCCAAGGTACTACAGATACGCAGTATTTT	CASSQGTTDTQYF
TRBV27	TRBJ2-7	.	few	TGTGCCAGCAGTCACAGTGGTCTGGAGCAGTACTTC	CASSHSGLEQYF
TRBV2	TRBJ2-2	.	once	TGTGCCAGCAAGTCTACAGTGGCCACCGGGGAGCTGTTTTTT	CASKSTVATGELFF
TRBV2	TRBJ1-5	TRBD1	.	TGTGCCAGCAGTGAGGAGGGGGCGCGAAATCAGCCCCAGCATTTT	CASSEEGARNQPQHF
TRBV2	TRBJ2-2	TRBD1	.	TGTGCCAGCAGTGATGACAGGGGGCGGAACACCGGGGAGCTGTTTTTT	CASSDDRGRNTGELFF
TRBV10-3	TRBJ2-1	.	few	TGTGCCATCAGTGAAGACCCACGGGATGAGCAGTTCTTC	CAISEDPRDEQFF
TRBV27	TRBJ2-3	.	.	TGTGCCAGCAGTTTAGATTTCAGGGGTCGGACAGATACGCAGTATTTT	CASSLDFRGRTDTQYF
TRBV6-1	TRBJ2-7	.	.	TGTGCCAGCAGTGACCGACAGCCCTACGAGCAGTACTTC	CASSDRQPYEQYF
TRBV28	TRBJ1-2	TRBD1	.	TGTGCCAGCAGTTTAAGGTTCGGGGACAGAAACTATGGCTACACCTTC	CASSLRFGDRNYGYTF
TRBV5-4	TRBJ1-1	.	once	TGTGCCAGCAGCTTTAGCGCGGGGCAGGAAGGAACTGAAGCTTTCTTT	CASSFSAGQEGTEAFF
TRBV5-5	TRBJ1-2	.	.	TGTGCCAGCAGCTTGGAACGGGAGGCTAACTATGGCTACACCTTC	CASSLEREANYGYTF
TRBV10-1	TRBJ2-7	.	few	TGCGCCAGCAGCGCAAGGCCCTCAGGGGACGAGCAGTACTTC	CASSARPSGDEQYF
TRBV19	TRBJ1-5	TRBD1	.	TGTGCCAGTAGTATGAGGGACAGGGGGGATCAGCCCCAGCATTTT	CASSMRDRGDQPQHF
TRBV28	TRBJ1-1	.	many	TGTGCCAGCAGTTTGGGAGAGAACACTGAAGCTTTCTTT	CASSLGENTEAFF